This T cell receptor beta chain came from a study of PD-1 blockade in mismatch repair-deficient tumors. J was trimmed by 5 bases and V by 4 bases; bases with no gene match: 15. Germline lookup yields CDR1 MNHNS and CDR2 SASEGT. CDR3 length equals 18 residues. Using immunoSEQ multiplex PCR, the repertoire was profiled, and TCRdb retains in-frame clones only, with some absent. Altogether more than 90,000 clones are present, about 80% being singletons, with the ten largest covering roughly 4.5%. This TCR was sampled from an adult with mismatch repair-deficient cancer. The chain links TRBV6-1 to TRBJ2-7, with 12 bases identical to TRBD1. This sample comprised peripheral blood, obtained 60 weeks after starting pembrolizumab. The CDR3 nucleotides are TGTGCCAGCAGTGGTCTGGGACAGGGGGCCCGACTAAGCCACGAGCAGTACTTC. It yields the protein CASSGLGQGARLSHEQYF.